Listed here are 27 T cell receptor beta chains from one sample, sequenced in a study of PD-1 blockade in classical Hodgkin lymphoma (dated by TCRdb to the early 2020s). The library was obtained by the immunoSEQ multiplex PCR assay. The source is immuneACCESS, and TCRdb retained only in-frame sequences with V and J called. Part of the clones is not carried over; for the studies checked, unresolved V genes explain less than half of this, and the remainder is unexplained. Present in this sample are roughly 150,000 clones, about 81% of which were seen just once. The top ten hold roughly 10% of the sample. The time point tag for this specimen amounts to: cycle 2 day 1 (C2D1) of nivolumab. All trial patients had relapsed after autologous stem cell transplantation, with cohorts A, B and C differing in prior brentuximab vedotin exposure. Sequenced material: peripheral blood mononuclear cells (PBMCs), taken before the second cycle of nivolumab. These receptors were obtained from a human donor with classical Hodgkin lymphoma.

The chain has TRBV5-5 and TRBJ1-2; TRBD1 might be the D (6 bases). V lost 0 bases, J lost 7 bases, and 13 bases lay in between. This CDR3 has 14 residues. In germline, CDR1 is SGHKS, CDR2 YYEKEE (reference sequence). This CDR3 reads CASSLAGGPSGYTF. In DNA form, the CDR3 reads TGTGCCAGCAGCTTGGCCGGGGGGCCCTCTGGCTACACCTTC.

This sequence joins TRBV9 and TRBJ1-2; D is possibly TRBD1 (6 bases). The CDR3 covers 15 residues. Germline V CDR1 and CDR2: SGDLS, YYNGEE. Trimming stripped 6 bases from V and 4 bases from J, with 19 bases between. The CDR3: CASTRGLGGGYGYTF. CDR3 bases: TGTGCCAGCACCCGAGGGTTGGGGGGCGGCTATGGCTACACCTTC.

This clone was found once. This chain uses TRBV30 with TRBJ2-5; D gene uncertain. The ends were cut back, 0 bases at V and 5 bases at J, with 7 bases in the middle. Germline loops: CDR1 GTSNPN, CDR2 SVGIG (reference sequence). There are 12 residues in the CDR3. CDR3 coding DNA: TGTGCCTGGAGTGTTGTAATGGAGACCCAGTACTTC. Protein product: CAWSVVMETQYF. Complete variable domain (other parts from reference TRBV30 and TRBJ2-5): SQTIHQWPATLVQPVGSPLSLECTVEGTSNPNLYWYRQAAGRGLQLLFYSVGIGQISSEVPQNLSASRPQDRQFILSSKKLLLSDSGFYLCAWSVVMETQYFGPGTRLLVL.

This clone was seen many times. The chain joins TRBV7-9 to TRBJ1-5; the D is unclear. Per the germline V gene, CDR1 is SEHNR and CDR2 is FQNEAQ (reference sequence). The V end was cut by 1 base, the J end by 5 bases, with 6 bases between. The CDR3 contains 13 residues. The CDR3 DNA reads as TGTGCCAGCAGCTTAGAAGGTGATCAGCCCCAGCATTTT. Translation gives CASSLEGDQPQHF. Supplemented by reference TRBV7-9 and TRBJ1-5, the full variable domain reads DTGVSQNPRHKITKRGQNVTFRCDPISEHNRLYWYRQTLGQGPEFLTYFQNEAQLEKSRLLSDRFSAERPKGSFSTLEIQRTEQGDSAMYLCASSLEGDQPQHFGDGTRLSIL.

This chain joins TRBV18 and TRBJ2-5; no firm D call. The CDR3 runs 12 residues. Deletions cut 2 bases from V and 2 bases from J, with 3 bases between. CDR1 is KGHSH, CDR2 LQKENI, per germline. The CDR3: CASSPKQETQYF. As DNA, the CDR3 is TGTGCCAGCTCACCAAAACAAGAGACCCAGTACTTC.

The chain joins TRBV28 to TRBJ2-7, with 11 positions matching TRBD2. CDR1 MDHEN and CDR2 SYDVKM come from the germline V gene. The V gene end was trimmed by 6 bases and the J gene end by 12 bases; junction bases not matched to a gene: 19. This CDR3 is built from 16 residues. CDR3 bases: TGTGCCAGCAGCCCCGGTACTAGCGGGAGTGCCCCCCAGGGGTACTTC. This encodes CASSPGTSGSAPQGYF.

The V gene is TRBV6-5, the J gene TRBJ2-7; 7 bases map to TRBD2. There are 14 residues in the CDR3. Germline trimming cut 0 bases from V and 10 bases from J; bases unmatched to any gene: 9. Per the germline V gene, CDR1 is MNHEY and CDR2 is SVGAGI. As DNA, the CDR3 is TGTGCCAGCAGTTACTCGGAGCTAGCGGTTACCCAGTACTTC. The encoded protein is CASSYSELAVTQYF.

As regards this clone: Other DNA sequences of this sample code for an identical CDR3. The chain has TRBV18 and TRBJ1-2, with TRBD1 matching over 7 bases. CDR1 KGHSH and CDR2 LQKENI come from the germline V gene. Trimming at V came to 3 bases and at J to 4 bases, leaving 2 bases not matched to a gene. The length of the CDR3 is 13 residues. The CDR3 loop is CASSPGQIYGYTF. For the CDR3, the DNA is TGTGCCAGCTCACCGGGACAGATCTATGGCTACACCTTC.

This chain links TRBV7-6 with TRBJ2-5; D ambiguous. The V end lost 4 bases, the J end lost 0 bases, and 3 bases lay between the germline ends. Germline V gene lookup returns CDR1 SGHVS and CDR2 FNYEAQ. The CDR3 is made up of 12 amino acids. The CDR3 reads CASSSHQETQYF. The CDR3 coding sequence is TGTGCCAGCAGCTCTCACCAAGAGACCCAGTACTTC.

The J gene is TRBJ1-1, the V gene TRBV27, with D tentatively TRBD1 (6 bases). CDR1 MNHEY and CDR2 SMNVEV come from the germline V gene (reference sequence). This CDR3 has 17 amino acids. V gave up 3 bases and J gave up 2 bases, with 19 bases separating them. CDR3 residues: CASSFWGAVGKNTEAFF. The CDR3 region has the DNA TGTGCCAGCAGTTTTTGGGGGGCTGTAGGGAAAAACACTGAAGCTTTCTTT.

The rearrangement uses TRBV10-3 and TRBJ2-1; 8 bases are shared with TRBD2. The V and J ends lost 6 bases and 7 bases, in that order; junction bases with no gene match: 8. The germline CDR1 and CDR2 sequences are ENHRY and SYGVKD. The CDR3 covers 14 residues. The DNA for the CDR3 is TGTGCCATCAGCCCAGGACTAGCCCGTAATGAGCAGTTCTTC. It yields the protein CAISPGLARNEQFF.

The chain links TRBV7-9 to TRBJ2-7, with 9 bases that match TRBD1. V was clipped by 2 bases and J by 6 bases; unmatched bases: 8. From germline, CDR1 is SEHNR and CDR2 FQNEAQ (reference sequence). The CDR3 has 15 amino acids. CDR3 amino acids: CASSLKGTGISEQYF. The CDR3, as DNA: TGTGCCAGCAGCTTAAAAGGGACAGGGATCTCCGAGCAGTACTTC.

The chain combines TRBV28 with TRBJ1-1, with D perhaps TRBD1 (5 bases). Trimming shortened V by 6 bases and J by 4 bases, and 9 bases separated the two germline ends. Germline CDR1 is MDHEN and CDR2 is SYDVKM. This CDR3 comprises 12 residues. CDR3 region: CASRGAGTEAFF. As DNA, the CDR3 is TGTGCCAGCAGAGGGGCGGGCACTGAAGCTTTCTTT.

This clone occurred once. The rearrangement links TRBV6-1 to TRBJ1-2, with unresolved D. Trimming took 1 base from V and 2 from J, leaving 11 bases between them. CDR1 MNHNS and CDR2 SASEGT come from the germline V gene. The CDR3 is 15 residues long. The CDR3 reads CASSEGPARNYGYTF. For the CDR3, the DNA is TGTGCCAGCAGTGAAGGGCCAGCGCGAAACTATGGCTACACCTTC.

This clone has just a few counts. The CDR3 loop is CASRRLNEQYF. The CDR3 nucleotides are TGTGCCAGCAGACGTCTCAACGAGCAGTACTTC. This chain connects TRBV6-5 to TRBJ2-7, with D uncertain. Germline CDR1 and CDR2: MNHEY and SVGAGI. The CDR3 is 11 residues long. V lost 6 bases and J lost 5, with 8 bases in between.

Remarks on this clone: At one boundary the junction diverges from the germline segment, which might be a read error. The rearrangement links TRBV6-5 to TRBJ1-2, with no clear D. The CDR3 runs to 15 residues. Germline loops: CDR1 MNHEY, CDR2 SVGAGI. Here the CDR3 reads CAISVDPRRDYGYTF. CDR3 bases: TGTGCCATCAGTGTTGACCCCCGGAGGGACTATGGCTACACCTTC.

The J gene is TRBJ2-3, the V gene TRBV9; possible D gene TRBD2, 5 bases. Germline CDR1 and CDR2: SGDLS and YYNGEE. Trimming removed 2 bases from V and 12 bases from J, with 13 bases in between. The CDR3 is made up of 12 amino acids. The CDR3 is CASSVPAREQYF. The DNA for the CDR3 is TGTGCCAGCAGCGTTCCAGCGAGGGAACAGTATTTT.

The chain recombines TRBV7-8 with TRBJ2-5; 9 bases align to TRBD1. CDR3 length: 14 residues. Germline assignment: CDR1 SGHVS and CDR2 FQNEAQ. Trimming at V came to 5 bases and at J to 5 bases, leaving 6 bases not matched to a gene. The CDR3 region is CASSLDRGGETQYF. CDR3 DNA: TGTGCCAGCAGCCTGGACAGGGGAGGGGAGACCCAGTACTTC. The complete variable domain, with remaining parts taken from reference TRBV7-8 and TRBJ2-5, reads GAGVSQSPRYKVAKRGQDVALRCDPISGHVSLFWYQQALGQGPEFLTYFQNEAQLDKSGLPSDRFFAERPEGSVSTLKIQRTQQEDSAVYLCASSLDRGGETQYFGPGTRLLVL.

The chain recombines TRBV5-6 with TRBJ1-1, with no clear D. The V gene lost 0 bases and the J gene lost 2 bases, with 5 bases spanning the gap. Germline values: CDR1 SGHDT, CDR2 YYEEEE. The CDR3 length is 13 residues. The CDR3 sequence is CASSLAQNTEAFF. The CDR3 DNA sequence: TGTGCCAGCAGCTTGGCGCAAAACACTGAAGCTTTCTTT.

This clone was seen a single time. This chain's CDR3 is CASSQLTPGFTEAFF. The CDR3 DNA follows: TGTGCCAGCTCACAACTAACTCCAGGGTTCACTGAAGCTTTCTTT. The genes are TRBV18 and TRBJ1-1; D possibly corresponds to TRBD1 (5 bases). The CDR3 totals 15 residues. Germline CDR1 reads KGHSH; CDR2 reads LQKENI. V lost 4 bases and J lost 4, with 16 bases in between.

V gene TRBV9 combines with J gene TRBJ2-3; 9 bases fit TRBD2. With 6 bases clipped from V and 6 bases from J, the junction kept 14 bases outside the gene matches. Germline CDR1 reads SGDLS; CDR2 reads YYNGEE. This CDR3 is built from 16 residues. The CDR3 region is CASNEGGGGAADTQYF. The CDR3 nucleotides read TGTGCCAGCAATGAGGGCGGCGGGGGGGCAGCGGATACGCAGTATTTT.

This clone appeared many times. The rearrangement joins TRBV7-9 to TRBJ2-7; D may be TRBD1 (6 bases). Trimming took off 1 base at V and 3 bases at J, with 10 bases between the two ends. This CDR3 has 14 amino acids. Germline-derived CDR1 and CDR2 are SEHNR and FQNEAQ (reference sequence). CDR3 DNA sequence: TGTGCCAGCAGCTTAGAACAGGGCCACTACGAGCAGTACTTC. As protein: CASSLEQGHYEQYF.

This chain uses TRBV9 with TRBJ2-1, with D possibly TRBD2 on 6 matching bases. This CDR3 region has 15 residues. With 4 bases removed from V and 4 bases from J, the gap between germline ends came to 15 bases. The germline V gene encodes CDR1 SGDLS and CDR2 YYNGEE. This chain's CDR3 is CASSPVGSGYNEQFF. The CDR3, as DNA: TGTGCCAGCAGCCCGGTAGGTAGCGGTTACAATGAGCAGTTCTTC.

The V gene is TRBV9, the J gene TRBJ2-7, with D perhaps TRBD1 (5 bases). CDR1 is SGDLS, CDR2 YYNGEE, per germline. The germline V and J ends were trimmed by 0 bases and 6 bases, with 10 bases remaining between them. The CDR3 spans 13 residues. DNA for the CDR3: TGTGCCAGCAGCGTAGCCAGGGCCACCGAGCAGTACTTC. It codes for CASSVARATEQYF.

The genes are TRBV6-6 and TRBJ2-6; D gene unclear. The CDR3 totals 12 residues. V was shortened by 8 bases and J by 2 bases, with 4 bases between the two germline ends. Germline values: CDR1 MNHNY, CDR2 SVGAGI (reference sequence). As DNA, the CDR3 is TGTGCCAGCCGGGCTGGGGCCAACGTCCTGACTTTC. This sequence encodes CASRAGANVLTF.

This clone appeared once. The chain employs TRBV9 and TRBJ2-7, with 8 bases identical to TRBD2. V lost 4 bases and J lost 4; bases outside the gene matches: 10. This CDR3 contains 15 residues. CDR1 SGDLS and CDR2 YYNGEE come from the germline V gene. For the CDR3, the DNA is TGTGCCAGCAGCCCCAATCCGGGGGGGAAATACGAGCAGTACTTC. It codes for CASSPNPGGKYEQYF.

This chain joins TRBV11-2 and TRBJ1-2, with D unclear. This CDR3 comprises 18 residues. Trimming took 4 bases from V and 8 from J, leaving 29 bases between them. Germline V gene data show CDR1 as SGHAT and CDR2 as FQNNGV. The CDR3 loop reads CASSSTALRNPTIYGYTF. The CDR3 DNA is TGTGCCAGCAGCTCCACCGCTCTCCGTAACCCAACTATATACGGCTACACCTTC.